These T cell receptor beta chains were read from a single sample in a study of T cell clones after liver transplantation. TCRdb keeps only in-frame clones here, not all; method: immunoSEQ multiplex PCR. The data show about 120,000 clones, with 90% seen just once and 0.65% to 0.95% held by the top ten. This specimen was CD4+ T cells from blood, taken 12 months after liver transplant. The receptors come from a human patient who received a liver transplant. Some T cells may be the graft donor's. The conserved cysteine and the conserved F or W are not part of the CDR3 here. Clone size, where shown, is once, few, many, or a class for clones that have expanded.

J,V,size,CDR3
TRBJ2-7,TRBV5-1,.,ASKTASRYEQY
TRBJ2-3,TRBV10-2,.,ASSEITQLARNTQY
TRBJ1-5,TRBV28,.,ASKPGQGANQPQH
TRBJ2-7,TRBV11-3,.,ASSLGGKGGYEQY
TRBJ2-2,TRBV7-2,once,AGTGSGSVTGELF
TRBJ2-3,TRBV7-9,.,ASSFATSGTDTQY
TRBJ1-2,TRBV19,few,ASSITGGYGYT
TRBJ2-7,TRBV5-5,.,ASSFDGPSYEQY
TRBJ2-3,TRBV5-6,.,ASSLKANTDTQY
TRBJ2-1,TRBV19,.,ASSRTTRIDNEQF
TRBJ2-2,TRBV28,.,ASSLGQRTGELF
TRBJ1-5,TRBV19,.,ASRSGGLDNQPQH
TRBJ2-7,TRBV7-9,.,ASSLETNEQY
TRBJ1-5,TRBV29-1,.,SVPGGPPQH
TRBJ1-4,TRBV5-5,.,ASGQGQGREKLF
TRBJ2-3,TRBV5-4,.,ASSKPGLAGGGDTQY
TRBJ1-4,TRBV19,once,ASSSRTNEKLF
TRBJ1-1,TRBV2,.,ASTGQGTEAF
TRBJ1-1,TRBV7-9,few,ASSLAYRGRTEAF
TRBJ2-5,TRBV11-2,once,ASSLGTRDRTQY
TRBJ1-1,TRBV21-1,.,ASSLVPGGGGTEAF
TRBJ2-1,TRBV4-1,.,ASSPFVTSGKDNEQF
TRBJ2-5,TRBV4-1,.,ASSQEASGGVTQY
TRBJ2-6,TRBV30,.,AWSVGANVLT
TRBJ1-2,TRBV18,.,ASSPGQGSGYT
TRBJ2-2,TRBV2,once,ASSEFGGSRAGELF
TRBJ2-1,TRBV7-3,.,ASSLGLQGSSYNEQF
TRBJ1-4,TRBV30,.,AWSVRGLPRANEKLF
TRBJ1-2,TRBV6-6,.,ASRLTVDGYT
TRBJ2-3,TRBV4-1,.,ASSQVYSQADTQY
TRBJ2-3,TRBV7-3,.,ASSLWAGGHDTQY
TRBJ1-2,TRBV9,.,ASSTSTNGYT
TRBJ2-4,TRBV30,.,AWTGQVGNIQY
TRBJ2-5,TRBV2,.,ASSEDTVRSGETQY
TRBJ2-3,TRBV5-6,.,ASSSPTLGRGTDTQY
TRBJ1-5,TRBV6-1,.,ASRTGDGYQPQH
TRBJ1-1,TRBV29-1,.,SVDLTPEAF
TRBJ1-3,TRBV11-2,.,ASSLVVRPSSGNTIY
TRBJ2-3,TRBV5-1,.,ASSRSDRGDTDTQY
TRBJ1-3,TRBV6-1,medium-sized,ASRGAGNSGNTIY
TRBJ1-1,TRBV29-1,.,SVARGLGTEAF
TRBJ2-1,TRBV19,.,ASSIGPGGPYEQF
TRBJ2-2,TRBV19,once,ASSRGTGGTGELF
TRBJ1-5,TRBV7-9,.,ASSRDNQPQH
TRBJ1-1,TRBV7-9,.,ASSLLQFKGNTEAF
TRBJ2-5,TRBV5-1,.,ASSLDGLPGETQY
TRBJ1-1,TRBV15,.,ATSRDRGNTEAF